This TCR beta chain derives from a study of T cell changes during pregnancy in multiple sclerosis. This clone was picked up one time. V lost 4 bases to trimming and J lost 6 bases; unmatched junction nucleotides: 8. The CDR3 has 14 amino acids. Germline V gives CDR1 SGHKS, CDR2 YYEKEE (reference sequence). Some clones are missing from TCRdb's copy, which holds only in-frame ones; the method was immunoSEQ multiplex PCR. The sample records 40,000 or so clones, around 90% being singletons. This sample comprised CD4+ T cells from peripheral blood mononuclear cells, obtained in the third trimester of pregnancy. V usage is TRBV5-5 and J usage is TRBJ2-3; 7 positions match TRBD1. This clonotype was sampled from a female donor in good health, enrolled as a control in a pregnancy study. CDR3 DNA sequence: TGTGCCAGCAGCGCTTTCGTAGGGGGCGATACGCAGTATTTT. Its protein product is CASSAFVGGDTQYF.